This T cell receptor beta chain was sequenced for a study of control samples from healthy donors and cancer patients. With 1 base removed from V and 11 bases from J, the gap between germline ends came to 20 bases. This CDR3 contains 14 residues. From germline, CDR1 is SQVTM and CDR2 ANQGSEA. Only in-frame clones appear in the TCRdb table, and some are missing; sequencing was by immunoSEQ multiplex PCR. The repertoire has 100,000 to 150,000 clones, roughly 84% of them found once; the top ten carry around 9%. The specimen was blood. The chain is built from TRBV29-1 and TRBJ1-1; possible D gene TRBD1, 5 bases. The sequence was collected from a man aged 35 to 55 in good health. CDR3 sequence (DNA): TGCAGCGTTGAAGCCCAACTTACCGGGGCCCGCGCTTTCTTT. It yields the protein CSVEAQLTGARAFF.